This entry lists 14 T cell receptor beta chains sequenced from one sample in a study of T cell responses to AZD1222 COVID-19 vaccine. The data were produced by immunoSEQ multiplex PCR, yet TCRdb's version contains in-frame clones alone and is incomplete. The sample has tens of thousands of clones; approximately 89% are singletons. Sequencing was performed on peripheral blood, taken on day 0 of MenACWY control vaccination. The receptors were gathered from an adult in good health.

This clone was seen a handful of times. The DNA of the CDR3 is TGTGCCAGCAGCAGGTGGACAGGGGCCCCCTCTGGAAACACCATATATTTT. Its protein is CASSRWTGAPSGNTIYF. The rearrangement uses TRBV5-6 and TRBJ1-3; TRBD1 matches at 9 bases. CDR3 length: 17 residues. With 4 bases clipped from V and 0 bases from J, the junction kept 8 bases outside the gene matches. The V gene's germline CDR1 is SGHDT and CDR2 YYEEEE.

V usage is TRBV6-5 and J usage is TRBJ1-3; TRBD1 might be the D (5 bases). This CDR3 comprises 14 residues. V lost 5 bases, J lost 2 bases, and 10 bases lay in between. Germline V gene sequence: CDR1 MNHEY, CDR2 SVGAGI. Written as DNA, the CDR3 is TGTGCCAGCAGTAATCGACAGCCTGGAAACACCATATATTTT. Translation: CASSNRQPGNTIYF.

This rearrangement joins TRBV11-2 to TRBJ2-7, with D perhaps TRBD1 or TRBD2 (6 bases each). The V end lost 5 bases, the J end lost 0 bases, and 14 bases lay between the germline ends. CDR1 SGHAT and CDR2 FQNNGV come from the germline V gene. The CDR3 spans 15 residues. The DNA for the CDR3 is TGTGCCAGCAGCCCGAAGTGGGGGGCCTCCTACGAGCAGTACTTC. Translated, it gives CASSPKWGASYEQYF.

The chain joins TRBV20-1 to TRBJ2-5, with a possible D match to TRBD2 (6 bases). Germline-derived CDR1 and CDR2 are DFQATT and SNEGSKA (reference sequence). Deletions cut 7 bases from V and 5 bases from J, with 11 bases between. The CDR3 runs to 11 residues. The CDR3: CSGRAGETQYF. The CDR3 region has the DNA TGCAGTGGGAGGGCCGGGGAGACCCAGTACTTC.

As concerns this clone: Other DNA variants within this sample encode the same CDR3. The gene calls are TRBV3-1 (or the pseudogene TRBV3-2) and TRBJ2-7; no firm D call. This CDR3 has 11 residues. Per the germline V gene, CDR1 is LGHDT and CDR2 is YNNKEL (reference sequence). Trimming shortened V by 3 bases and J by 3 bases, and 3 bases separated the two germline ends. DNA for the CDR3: TGTGCCAGCAGCCAGGGCTACGAGCAGTACTTC. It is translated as CASSQGYEQYF.

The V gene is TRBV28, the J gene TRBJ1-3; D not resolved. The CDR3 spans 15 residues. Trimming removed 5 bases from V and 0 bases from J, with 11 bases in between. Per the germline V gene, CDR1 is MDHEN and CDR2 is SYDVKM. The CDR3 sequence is CASSPPMLSGNTIYF. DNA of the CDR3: TGTGCCAGCAGTCCACCGATGCTCTCTGGAAACACCATATATTTT.

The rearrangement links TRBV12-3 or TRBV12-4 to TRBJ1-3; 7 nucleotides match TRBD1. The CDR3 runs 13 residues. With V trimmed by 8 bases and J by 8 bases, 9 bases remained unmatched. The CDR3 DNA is TGTGCCAGCGCCCCTCGCCAGGGGGACACCATATATTTT. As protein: CASAPRQGDTIYF.

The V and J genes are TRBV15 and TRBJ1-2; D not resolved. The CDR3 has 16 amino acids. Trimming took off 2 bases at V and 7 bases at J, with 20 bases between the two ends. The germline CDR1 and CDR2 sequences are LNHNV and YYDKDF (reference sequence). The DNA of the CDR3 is TGTGCCACCAGCAGACTGCCCCGACGGGCCTGGGGTGGCTACACCTTC. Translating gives CATSRLPRRAWGGYTF. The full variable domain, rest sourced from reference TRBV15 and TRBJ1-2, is DAMVIQNPRYQVTQFGKPVTLSCSQTLNHNVMYWYQQKSSQAPKLLFHYYDKDFNNEADTPDNFQSRRPNTSFCFLDIRSPGLGDTAMYLCATSRLPRRAWGGYTFGSGTRLTVV.

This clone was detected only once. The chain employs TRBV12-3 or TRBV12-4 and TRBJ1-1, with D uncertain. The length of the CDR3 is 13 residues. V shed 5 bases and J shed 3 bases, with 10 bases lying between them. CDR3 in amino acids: CASSPIWDTEAFF. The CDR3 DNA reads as TGTGCCAGCAGTCCTATATGGGACACTGAAGCTTTCTTT.

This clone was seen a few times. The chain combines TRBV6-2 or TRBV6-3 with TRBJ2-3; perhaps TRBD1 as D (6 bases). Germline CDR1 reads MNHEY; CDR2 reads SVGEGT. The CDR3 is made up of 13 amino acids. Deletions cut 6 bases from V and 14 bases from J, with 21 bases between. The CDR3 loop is CASSLGAGRAPYF. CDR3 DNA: TGTGCCAGCAGCTTGGGGGCGGGCAGGGCCCCGTATTTT.

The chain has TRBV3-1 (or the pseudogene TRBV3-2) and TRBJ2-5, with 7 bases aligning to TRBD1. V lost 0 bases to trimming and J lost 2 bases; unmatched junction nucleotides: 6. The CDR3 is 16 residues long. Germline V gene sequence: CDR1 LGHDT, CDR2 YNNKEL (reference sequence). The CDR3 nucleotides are TGTGCCAGCAGCCAAGATTTGAACAGGGGACAAGAGACCCAGTACTTC. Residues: CASSQDLNRGQETQYF.

CDR3: CASSLQGSNYGYTF. The CDR3 nucleotides are TGTGCCAGCAGCCTACAGGGGTCCAACTATGGCTACACCTTC. The V and J genes are TRBV6-2 or TRBV6-3 and TRBJ1-2; 7 positions match TRBD1. Germline V gives CDR1 MNHEY, CDR2 SVGEGT. The length of the CDR3 is 14 residues. The trim removed 6 bases at V and 2 bases at J, leaving 6 bases unmatched.

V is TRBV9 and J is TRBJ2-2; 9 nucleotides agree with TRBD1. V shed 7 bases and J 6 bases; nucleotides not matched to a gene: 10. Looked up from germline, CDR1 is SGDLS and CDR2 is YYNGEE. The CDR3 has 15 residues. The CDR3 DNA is TGTGCCAGCGGTCCGGGACAGGGCGCCCCCGGGGAGCTGTTTTTT. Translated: CASGPGQGAPGELFF. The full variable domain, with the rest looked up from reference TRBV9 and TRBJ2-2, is DSGVTQTPKHLITATGQRVTLRCSPRSGDLSVYWYQQSLDQGLQFLIQYYNGEERAKGNILERFSAQQFPDLHSELNLSSLELGDSALYFCASGPGQGAPGELFFGEGSRLTVL.

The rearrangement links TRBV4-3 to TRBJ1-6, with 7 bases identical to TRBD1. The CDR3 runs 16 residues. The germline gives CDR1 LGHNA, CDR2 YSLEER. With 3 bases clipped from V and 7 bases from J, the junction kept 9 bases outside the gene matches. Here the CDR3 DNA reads TGCGCCAGCAGCCATAATACAGGGGCGCCCAATTCACCCCTCCACTTT. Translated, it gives CASSHNTGAPNSPLHF.